Presented here are 30 T cell receptor beta chains from one specimen sequenced in a study of post-analysis software for immune sequencing data. Study-level findings and limits: Patients carried five TRBV segments more frequently than controls did, and TRBV5-6, TRBV5-1 and TRBV20-1 were among them.

No antigen has been assigned to these receptors. Unique-molecular-identifier-tagged TCR beta cDNA libraries were used. TCRdb called the PCR reads again in MiXCR, with one record for every CDR3 protein. In the table there are 430,000 or so distinct CDR3 sequences, less than 40% of which are singletons. Material: blood. The receptor source for this set is a girl between 2 and 10 years old with multiple sclerosis.

This clonotype was observed at least ten times. The V call is TRBV6-5, the J call TRBJ2-1; the D is unclear. Germline CDR1 reads MNHEY; CDR2 reads SVGAGI. Trimming took off 7 bases at V and 1 base at J, with 2 bases between the two ends. The CDR3 length is 11 residues. Written as DNA, the CDR3 is TGTGCCAGCACTTCCTACAATGAGCAGTTCTTC. Its translation: CASTSYNEQFF.

Only a few counts were recorded for this clonotype. V gene TRBV5-1 combines with J gene TRBJ2-7, with 9 bases that match TRBD1. CDR3 length: 15 residues. J gave up 6 bases and V 5 bases, and 12 bases lay outside the gene matches. Germline V gene sequence: CDR1 SGHRS, CDR2 YFSETQ. This chain's CDR3 is CASSFSGQGEGEQYF. The DNA of the CDR3 is TGCGCCAGCAGTTTCTCGGGACAGGGTGAGGGCGAGCAGTACTTC.

This chain uses TRBV20-1 with TRBJ2-5, with TRBD1 matching over 8 bases. The length of the CDR3 is 13 residues. Germline values: CDR1 DFQATT, CDR2 SNEGSKA (reference sequence). With V trimmed by 4 bases and J by 5 bases, 6 bases remained unmatched. The CDR3 sequence is CSATGQGRETQYF. The CDR3 bases are TGCAGTGCTACCGGACAGGGCAGGGAGACCCAGTACTTC.

This clonotype was recorded a few times. The chain recombines TRBV20-1 with TRBJ1-1; TRBD1 might be the D (6 bases). The length of the CDR3 is 14 residues. In germline, CDR1 is DFQATT, CDR2 SNEGSKA (reference sequence). Trimming stripped 3 bases from V and 0 bases from J, with 11 bases between. CDR3 sequence reads: CSASFPGVNTEAFF. In DNA form, the CDR3 reads TGCAGTGCTAGCTTTCCAGGGGTGAACACTGAAGCTTTCTTT.

This clonotype was seen a single time. An end of the junction does not agree with germline; a read error may underlie this. J is TRBJ2-5 and V is TRBV5-4, with a weak D call TRBD1 (5 bases). Germline V gene data show CDR1 as SGHNT and CDR2 as YYREEE (reference sequence). The CDR3 consists of 12 residues. The CDR3 DNA reads TGTGCTAGCAGCTTGATGGACCAAGGGGAGTACTTC. It specifies CASSLMDQGEYF.

The chain employs TRBV29-1 and TRBJ2-7, with TRBD1 identical over 10 bases. CDR1 and CDR2 from the germline V gene are SQVTM and ANQGSEA. The CDR3 runs to 16 residues. V gave up 6 bases and J gave up 0 bases; unmatched junction bases: 11. The CDR3 DNA is TGCAGCGTCGGATCCGACAGGGGGCTAAGCTCCTACGAGCAGTACTTC. Its translation: CSVGSDRGLSSYEQYF.

The chain couples TRBV18 to TRBJ2-1, with unresolved D. Trimming stripped 0 bases from V and 5 bases from J, with 17 bases between. Germline V CDR1 and CDR2: KGHSH, LQKENI. The CDR3 length is 17 residues. The CDR3 loop reads CASSPPGLPTLNNEQFF. In DNA, the CDR3 is TGTGCCAGCTCACCACCTGGTCTACCCACCCTAAACAATGAGCAGTTCTTC.

The CDR3 DNA is TGTGCCACCAGTGATGGAAGGACAGGGAACACAGATACGCAGTATTTT. The encoded protein is CATSDGRTGNTDTQYF. The chain combines TRBV24-1 with TRBJ2-3; 8 bases are a match to TRBD1. V shed 3 bases, J shed 2 bases, and the junction held 6 bases outside the gene matches. Per germline, CDR1 KGHDR and CDR2 SFDVKD. The CDR3 loop spans 16 amino acids.

This clonotype was picked up a small number of times. This CDR3 is CASSFYRDIDHYGYTF. The CDR3, as DNA: TGTGCCAGCAGCTTTTATAGGGACATTGATCACTATGGCTACACCTTC. The chain employs TRBV7-2 and TRBJ1-2; a weak D match, TRBD1 (6 bases). Per germline, CDR1 SGHTA and CDR2 FQGNSA. This CDR3 contains 16 residues. The ends were cut back, 3 bases at V and 3 bases at J, with 17 bases in the middle.

The rearrangement joins TRBV12-3 or TRBV12-4 to TRBJ1-5; D not certain. Deletions cut 2 bases from V and 0 bases from J, with 5 bases between. This CDR3 is built from 14 residues. The CDR3 sequence is CASSLTDSNQPQHF. The CDR3 DNA is TGTGCCAGCAGTTTAACAGATAGCAATCAGCCCCAGCATTTT.

This chain uses TRBV10-3 with TRBJ1-1; weak D call: TRBD1 (5 bases). The germline V and J ends were trimmed by 6 bases and 1 base, with 9 bases remaining between them. Germline CDR1 ENHRY, CDR2 SYGVKD. The CDR3 is made up of 13 amino acids. The CDR3 DNA is TGTGCCATCAGACCCCAGGGGAACACTGAAGCTTTCTTT. Translated, it gives CAIRPQGNTEAFF.

This chain joins TRBV6-5 and TRBJ1-1; possibly TRBD1 for D (6 bases). The germline V and J ends were trimmed by 9 bases and 3 bases, with 17 bases remaining between them. The germline V gene encodes CDR1 MNHEY and CDR2 SVGAGI. This CDR3 contains 14 residues. The CDR3, as DNA: TGTGCCAGTATCCTCTTCGGACAGTACACTGAAGCTTTCTTT. Protein: CASILFGQYTEAFF.

The chain joins TRBV4-3 to TRBJ2-3; D remains unclear. The ends were cut back, 0 bases at V and 2 bases at J, with 9 bases in the middle. The CDR3 is 15 amino acids. Looked up from germline, CDR1 is LGHNA and CDR2 is YSLEER. The CDR3, as DNA: TGCGCCAGCAGCCAAGAGCCCCTATCCACAGATACGCAGTATTTT. Protein sequence: CASSQEPLSTDTQYF.

This clonotype was recorded many times. V gene TRBV12-3 or TRBV12-4 combines with J gene TRBJ2-7; D gene ambiguous. The CDR3 spans 13 residues. V was shortened by 0 bases and J by 3 bases, with 6 bases between the two germline ends. The CDR3 coding sequence is TGTGCCAGCAGTTTAGCGCGAAGCTACGAGCAGTACTTC. Translating it yields CASSLARSYEQYF.

The chain carries TRBV12-3 or TRBV12-4 and TRBJ2-1; D is perhaps TRBD2 (6 bases). This CDR3 contains 12 residues. V dropped 6 bases and J dropped 5 bases, with 8 bases sitting between them. The CDR3 DNA is TGTGCCAGCAGGACTAGGAACAATGAGCAGTTCTTC. It codes for CASRTRNNEQFF.

The V call is TRBV10-3, the J call TRBJ1-2; D unresolved. The length of the CDR3 is 11 residues. Germline V gives CDR1 ENHRY, CDR2 SYGVKD. V gave up 8 bases and J gave up 5 bases, with 9 bases separating them. DNA for the CDR3: TGTGCCATCGGTTCAGGTTATGGCTACACCTTC. This translates into CAIGSGYGYTF.

This clonotype appeared once. The genes are TRBV28 and TRBJ2-1; D is ambiguous. Deletions cut 5 bases from V and 15 bases from J, with 29 bases between. This CDR3 is built from 16 residues. Germline V CDR1 and CDR2: MDHEN, SYDVKM. CDR3 region: CASSPPHLSGQRALFF. In DNA form, the CDR3 reads TGTGCCAGCAGTCCTCCCCACCTCTCAGGCCAACGGGCATTGTTCTTC.

With regard to this clonotype: One base away lies a much larger clone, so this may be a sequencing read error. The V call is TRBV7-9, the J call TRBJ2-3; D not resolved. CDR1 SEHNR and CDR2 FQNEAQ come from the germline V gene (reference sequence). This CDR3 is built from 14 residues. CDR3 sequence reads: CAGSFDPTADTQYF. In DNA, the CDR3 is TGTGCCGGCAGCTTCGACCCCACAGCGGATACGCAGTATTTT.

There are a few counts of this clonotype. The chain couples TRBV20-1 to TRBJ2-3, with 7 bases lining up with TRBD2. The CDR3 has 15 amino acids. The V segment lost 3 bases and the J segment 2 bases; nucleotides outside the gene matches: 8. Per the germline V gene, CDR1 is DFQATT and CDR2 is SNEGSKA (reference sequence). CDR3 in amino acids: CSASLSGGYTDTQYF. CDR3 DNA: TGCAGTGCTAGTTTGTCCGGGGGGTACACAGATACGCAGTATTTT.

The V and J genes are TRBV20-1 and TRBJ2-5; 7 nucleotides match TRBD1. Gene TRBJ2-7 matches the end of the DNA better, so the J call may be wrong. The CDR3 sequence is 15 residues long. The germline gives CDR1 DFQATT, CDR2 SNEGSKA (reference sequence). CDR3: CSASRPGTAIYEQYF. The CDR3, as DNA: TGCAGTGCTAGTCGCCCCGGGACAGCTATATACGAGCAGTACTTC.

The chain uses TRBV28 and TRBJ2-7; 8 bases match TRBD1. The CDR3 is made up of 16 amino acids. Germline V CDR1 and CDR2: MDHEN, SYDVKM. Trimming removed 3 bases from V and 2 bases from J; junction bases left unmatched: 9. The CDR3 protein is CASSFSWDRLPYEQYF. CDR3 DNA: TGTGCCAGCAGTTTTAGCTGGGACAGGCTCCCCTACGAGCAGTACTTC.

On this clonotype: Mismatch with germline at one junction end may stem from a read error. The CDR3 nucleotides read TGTGCTAGCAGCTTAAGTACTAGCGGCCCGCGCCCCCACAATGAGCAGTTCTTC. It is translated as CASSLSTSGPRPHNEQFF. The V gene is TRBV7-7, the J gene TRBJ2-1; 8 bases align to TRBD2. The CDR3 consists of 18 residues. From germline, CDR1 is SSHAT and CDR2 FNYEAQ (reference sequence).

This clonotype was seen a few times. This sequence joins TRBV20-1 and TRBJ2-7, with 14 bases matching TRBD2. This CDR3 comprises 19 residues. J lost 1 base, V lost 3 bases, and 14 bases had no gene match. From germline, CDR1 is DFQATT and CDR2 SNEGSKA (reference sequence). For the CDR3, the DNA is TGCAGTGCTAGTGCGGACCAGATTCGGACTAGCGGGAGGTCCTACGAGCAGTACTTC. It codes for CSASADQIRTSGRSYEQYF.

This chain links TRBV28 with TRBJ2-5, with a tentative D call TRBD1 (6 bases). There are 14 residues in the CDR3. From germline, CDR1 is MDHEN and CDR2 SYDVKM. Trimming shortened V by 3 bases and J by 5 bases, and 13 bases separated the two germline ends. The CDR3 nucleotides are TGTGCCAGCAGTTTTTTCAGGGGCCGGGAGACCCAGTACTTC. As protein: CASSFFRGRETQYF.

This clonotype has only one observation. Sequence at one end of the junction differs from germline and may be a read error. The gene calls are TRBV12-3 or TRBV12-4 and TRBJ1-6; D gene unclear. CDR3 size: 13 residues. In nucleotides, the CDR3 is TGTGCCAGCAGTTTAAACGAGGGCTCACCCCCCCACTTT. Its protein is CASSLNEGSPPHF.

This chain links TRBV15 with TRBJ2-7, with 11 bases that match TRBD2. Per the germline V gene, CDR1 is LNHNV and CDR2 is YYDKDF (reference sequence). This CDR3 is 18 amino acids long. After removal of 0 bases from V and 7 bases from J, the junction contained 14 bases not matched to a gene. Here the CDR3 DNA reads TGTGCCACCAGCAGAGATCGACTAGCGGGGTTGCCTTACAATGAGCAGTACTTC. It is translated as CATSRDRLAGLPYNEQYF.

The gene calls are TRBV19 and TRBJ2-5; no clear D. V lost 0 bases and J 0 bases, leaving 5 bases between the germline ends. The CDR3 loop spans 14 amino acids. The germline CDR1 and CDR2 sequences are LNHDA and SQIVND (reference sequence). The CDR3 sequence is CASSIDGYQETQYF. The CDR3 coding sequence is TGTGCCAGTAGTATAGACGGATACCAAGAGACCCAGTACTTC.

V gene TRBV5-5 combines with J gene TRBJ1-2; D possibly corresponds to TRBD1 (5 bases). V was trimmed by 2 bases and J by 3 bases, leaving 11 bases between them. The CDR3 is 14 amino acids. Germline CDR1 reads SGHKS; CDR2 reads YYEKEE (reference sequence). The CDR3 nucleotides read TGTGCCAGCAGCTTCCTGGACATCCACTATGGCTACACCTTC. It codes for CASSFLDIHYGYTF. Combining the CDR3 with reference TRBV5-5 and TRBJ1-2 gives the whole variable domain DAGVTQSPTHLIKTRGQQVTLRCSPISGHKSVSWYQQVLGQGPQFIFQYYEKEERGRGNFPDRFSARQFPNYSSELNVNALLLGDSALYLCASSFLDIHYGYTFGSGTRLTVV.

This clonotype was counted between two and nine times. The chain has TRBV29-1 and TRBJ2-5; D gene ambiguous. Trimming pared 4 bases from V and 7 bases from J, leaving 10 bases between. Germline CDR1 reads SQVTM; CDR2 reads ANQGSEA. This CDR3 is 11 amino acids long. This CDR3 is CSVGPDGTQYF. The CDR3 DNA reads TGCAGCGTTGGGCCGGACGGGACCCAGTACTTC.

The V gene is TRBV7-6, the J gene TRBJ2-1; 11 bases fit TRBD2. J lost 3 bases, V lost 2 bases, and 12 bases had no gene match. The length of the CDR3 is 19 residues. Germline loops: CDR1 SGHVS, CDR2 FNYEAQ. CDR3 DNA sequence: TGTGCCAGCAGCTTAAAGGGACTAGCGGACTATCTTTTCTACAATGAGCAGTTCTTC. Protein: CASSLKGLADYLFYNEQFF.